The 9 T cell receptor beta chains below all came from one sample that was sequenced in a study of Ad26.COV2.S vaccination and SARS-CoV-2 variants. Treatment meaning: roughly 18 received Ad26.COV2.S at low or high dose, single or two shots; about 5 received placebo; per-sample allocation not given. Collection of samples fell on day 63 after the first vaccine or placebo injection. This table comes from immunoSEQ multiplex PCR, and its TCRdb copy is limited to in-frame clones, with some not included. The table shows 300,000 to 400,000 clones, with around 86% occurring only once. The specimen was peripheral blood, collected in a trial of Ad26.COV2.S vaccine versus placebo. These receptors were obtained from a person aged 18-65 years who received the Ad26.COV2.S COVID-19 vaccine or a placebo.

The chain employs TRBV5-1 and TRBJ1-1; 7 positions agree with TRBD1. The length of the CDR3 is 14 residues. Germline CDR1 SGHRS, CDR2 YFSETQ. Trimming cost V 0 bases and J 5 bases; bases outside gene matches: 4. The CDR3 DNA reads TGCGCCAGCAGCTTGGGGGACAGAAGGACTGAAGCTTTCTTT. Translation: CASSLGDRRTEAFF.

The chain recombines TRBV7-9 with TRBJ2-7, with 10 bases lining up with TRBD1. The CDR3 is 16 residues long. Germline V gives CDR1 SEHNR, CDR2 FQNEAQ (reference sequence). J lost 4 bases, V lost 5 bases, and 11 bases had no gene match. CDR3 DNA: TGTGCCAGCAGCAATACCGACAGGGGGCAAGGGTACGAGCAGTACTTC. This sequence encodes CASSNTDRGQGYEQYF.

This clone appeared a single time. The chain is built from TRBV6-5 and TRBJ1-2; D is ambiguous. Trimming took off 0 bases at V and 4 bases at J, with 3 bases between the two ends. Germline CDR1 reads MNHEY; CDR2 reads SVGAGI. The CDR3 totals 12 residues. The CDR3 DNA reads as TGTGCCAGCAGTTACTCCACCTATGGCTACACCTTC. Amino acids: CASSYSTYGYTF.

In regard to this clone: This specimen includes other DNA sequences encoding the same CDR3. The rearrangement links TRBV12-3 or TRBV12-4 to TRBJ2-2, with D perhaps matching TRBD1 (6 bases). This CDR3 is 12 amino acids long. V lost 5 bases and J 5 bases, leaving 6 bases between the germline ends. In DNA form, the CDR3 reads TGTGCCAGCAGTCAGGGGACCGGGGAGCTGTTTTTT. It codes for CASSQGTGELFF.

CDR3 amino acids: CASSTSSGDTQYF. As DNA, the CDR3 is TGTGCCAGCAGCACTTCATCAGGAGATACGCAGTATTTT. The V and J genes are TRBV9 and TRBJ2-3; D is ambiguous. Looked up from germline, CDR1 is SGDLS and CDR2 is YYNGEE. V was pared by 4 bases and J by 5 bases, with 11 bases between. The CDR3 sequence is 13 residues long.

V gene TRBV24-1 combines with J gene TRBJ2-3; TRBD1 might be the D (6 bases). The germline V and J ends were trimmed by 0 bases and 6 bases, with 6 bases remaining between them. The germline CDR1 and CDR2 sequences are KGHDR and SFDVKD. This CDR3 contains 13 residues. The CDR3 loop reads CATSDLQGDTQYF. The CDR3 coding sequence is TGTGCCACCAGTGATTTGCAGGGGGATACGCAGTATTTT.

The CDR3 nucleotides are TGCGCCAGCAGCCATCCAGGACAGGGAAGTTTTTCCGAGCAGTACTTC. Its protein is CASSHPGQGSFSEQYF. The chain combines TRBV4-1 with TRBJ2-7; 8 positions agree with TRBD1. V trimming: 3 bases; J trimming: 6 bases; junction bases outside the gene matches: 13. This CDR3 is built from 16 residues. Germline V gives CDR1 MGHRA, CDR2 YSYEKL.

The chain employs TRBV19 and TRBJ2-7; D is perhaps TRBD2 (6 bases). Deletions cut 0 bases from V and 4 bases from J, with 13 bases between. Germline V gene lookup returns CDR1 LNHDA and CDR2 SQIVND (reference sequence). CDR3 length: 15 residues. The CDR3 nucleotides read TGTGCCAGTAGTATAGAAGGGACTTCCAGATACGAGCAGTACTTC. Encoded protein: CASSIEGTSRYEQYF. The variable domain in full, with the rest retrieved from reference TRBV19 and TRBJ2-7, is DGGITQSPKYLFRKEGQNVTLSCEQNLNHDAMYWYRQDPGQGLRLIYYSQIVNDFQKGDIAEGYSVSREKKESFPLTVTSAQKNPTAFYLCASSIEGTSRYEQYFGPGTRLTVT.

This clone was seen only once. The chain employs TRBV10-2 and TRBJ2-5; D gene unclear. V dropped 2 bases and J dropped 5 bases, with 6 bases sitting between them. The CDR3 sequence is 12 residues long. The germline V gene encodes CDR1 WSHSY and CDR2 SAAADI. CDR3 sequence: CASSEGRETQYF. DNA of the CDR3: TGCGCCAGCAGTGAGGGTAGGGAGACCCAGTACTTC.